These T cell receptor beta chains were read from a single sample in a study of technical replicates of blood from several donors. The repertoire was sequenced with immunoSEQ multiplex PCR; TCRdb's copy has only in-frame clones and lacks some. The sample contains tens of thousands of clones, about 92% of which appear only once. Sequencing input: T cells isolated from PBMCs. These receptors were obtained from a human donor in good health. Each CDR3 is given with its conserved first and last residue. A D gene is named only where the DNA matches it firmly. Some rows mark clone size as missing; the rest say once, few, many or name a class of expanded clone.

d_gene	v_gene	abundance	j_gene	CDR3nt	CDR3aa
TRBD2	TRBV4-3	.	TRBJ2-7	TGCGCCAGCAGCCTCATGGGGGAGGGAATAGACGAGCAGTACTTC	CASSLMGEGIDEQYF
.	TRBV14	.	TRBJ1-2	TGTGCCAGCAGCCAAAACTTGGTAAACTATGGCTACACCTTC	CASSQNLVNYGYTF
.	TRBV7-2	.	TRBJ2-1	TGTGCCAGCAGCTTAGCGTCGGGGTCCAATGAGCAGTTCTTC	CASSLASGSNEQFF
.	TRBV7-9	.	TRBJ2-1	TGTGCCAGCAGCTTTCGTAATGAGCAGTTCTTC	CASSFRNEQFF
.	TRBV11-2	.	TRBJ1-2	TGTGCCAGCAGCTTAGGCGAATCTAACTATGGCTACACCTTC	CASSLGESNYGYTF
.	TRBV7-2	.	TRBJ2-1	TGTGCCAGCAGCTATAGACAGGGAGGATACAATGAGCAGTTCTTC	CASSYRQGGYNEQFF
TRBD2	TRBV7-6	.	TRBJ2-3	TGTGCCAGCAGCCAAGGGACTAGCGGGATTCCCCTCACAGATACGCAGTATTTT	CASSQGTSGIPLTDTQYF
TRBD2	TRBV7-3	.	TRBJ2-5	TGTGCCAGCAGCGAGGTGGGGGGGGTAGAGACCCAGTACTTC	CASSEVGGVETQYF
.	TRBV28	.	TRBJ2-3	TGTGCCAGCAGTCCCCCCGGTTATACGCAGTATTTT	CASSPPGYTQYF
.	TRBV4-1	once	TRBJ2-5	TGCGCCAGCAGCCAAGAAGGGGGTCTGGAGACCCAGTACTTC	CASSQEGGLETQYF
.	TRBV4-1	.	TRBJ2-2	TGCGCCAGCAGCCAAAATGCCCTGCCAGGTCCCGGGGAGCTGTTTTTT	CASSQNALPGPGELFF
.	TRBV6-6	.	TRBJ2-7	TGTGCCAGCAGCCGCCAAGAGGGAATCTCCTACGAGCAGTACTTC	CASSRQEGISYEQYF
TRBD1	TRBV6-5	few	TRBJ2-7	TGTGCCAGCTCTTCCGGGACAGGGGGCGCCCAGCAGTACTTC	CASSSGTGGAQQYF
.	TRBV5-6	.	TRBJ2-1	TGTGCCAGCAGCCCGGGGGACAATGAGCAGTTCTTC	CASSPGDNEQFF
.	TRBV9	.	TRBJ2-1	TGTGCCAGCAGCGTAGTTGACAGCGAAACGGGTGAGCAGTTCTTC	CASSVVDSETGEQFF
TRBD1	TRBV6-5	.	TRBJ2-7	TGTGCCAGCAGTTACGACACCGGGACAGGGGGCTACGAGCAGTACTTC	CASSYDTGTGGYEQYF
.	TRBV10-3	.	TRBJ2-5	TGTGCCATCAAGGAGGAGGGGCCAAGTTTGGAGACCCAGTACTTC	CAIKEEGPSLETQYF
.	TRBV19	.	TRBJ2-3	TGTGCCAGTAGTCTCAACGGGGGGCAAGATACGCAGTATTTT	CASSLNGGQDTQYF
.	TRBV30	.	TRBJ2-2	TGTGCCTGGAGTGGGGTCAGCGCGAGAACCGGGGAGCTGTTTTTT	CAWSGVSARTGELFF
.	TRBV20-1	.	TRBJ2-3	TGCAGTGCCGAGTTAGCAGATACGCAGTATTTT	CSAELADTQYF
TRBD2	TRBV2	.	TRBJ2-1	TGTGCCAGCAGTTCAGACGGTGGACTAGCGAGTGTACTAGTCTTC	CASSSDGGLASVLVF
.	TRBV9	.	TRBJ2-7	TGTGCCAGCAGCGTAGTCCCGGACAACTCCTACGAGCAGTACTTC	CASSVVPDNSYEQYF
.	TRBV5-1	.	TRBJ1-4	TGCGCCAGCAGCTTGGTAGGGACAACAACAACTAATGAAAAACTGTTTTTT	CASSLVGTTTTNEKLFF
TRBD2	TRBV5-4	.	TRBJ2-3	TGTGCCAGCAGCTACCTACTAGCGGAGAGTCTCACAGATACGCAGTATTTT	CASSYLLAESLTDTQYF
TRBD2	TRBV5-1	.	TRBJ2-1	TGCGCCAGCAGCTTAACTAGCGGCAGTTACAATGAGCAGTTCTTC	CASSLTSGSYNEQFF
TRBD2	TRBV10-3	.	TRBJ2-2	TGTGCCATCGGTCTAGCGGGAGGTACCGGGGAGCTGTTTTTT	CAIGLAGGTGELFF
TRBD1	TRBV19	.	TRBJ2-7	TGTGCCAGTAGTGCCGGGACAGGCACCTACGAGCAGTACTTC	CASSAGTGTYEQYF
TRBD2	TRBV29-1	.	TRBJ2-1	TGCAGCGCCTGGACTAGCGGGTACAATGAGCAGTTCTTC	CSAWTSGYNEQFF
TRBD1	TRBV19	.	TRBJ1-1	TGTGCCACCCGTAGGGGCCTGGGACAGGGGGGAACTGAAGCTTTCTTT	CATRRGLGQGGTEAFF
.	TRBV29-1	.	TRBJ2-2	TGCAGCGTTCAGCGGGCTACCACCGGGGAGCTGTTTTTT	CSVQRATTGELFF
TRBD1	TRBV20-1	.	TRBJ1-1	TGCAGTGCAACGGGACAGAGGAAGACTTTCTTT	CSATGQRKTFF
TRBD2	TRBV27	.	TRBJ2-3	TGTGCCAGCTGGAATGTAGCGGGACTTAAAGATACGCAGTATTTT	CASWNVAGLKDTQYF
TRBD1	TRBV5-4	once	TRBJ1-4	TGTGCCAGCAGCAGACAGGGGGCTGAAAAACTGTTTTTT	CASSRQGAEKLFF
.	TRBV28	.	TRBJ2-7	TGTGCCAGCAGCGTCCCGGGACAATGGGGCGAGCAGTACTTC	CASSVPGQWGEQYF
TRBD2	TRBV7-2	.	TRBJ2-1	TGTGCCAGCAGCATAAGCGGGAGTTCGGGCAATGAGCAGTTCTTC	CASSISGSSGNEQFF
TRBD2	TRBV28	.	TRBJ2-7	TGTGCCACCGGTAGCGGGAGATGGGGGATATCCTACGAGCAGTACTTC	CATGSGRWGISYEQYF
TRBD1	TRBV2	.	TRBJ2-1	TGTGCCAGCAGTAGGACAGGGGGCTACAATGAGCAGTTCTTC	CASSRTGGYNEQFF
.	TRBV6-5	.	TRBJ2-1	TGTGCCAGCAGTCTCCTAGCCACCTACAATGAGCAGTTCTTC	CASSLLATYNEQFF
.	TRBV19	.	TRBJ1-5	TGTGCCAGTAGTGGGCAGGGCGGTCAGCCCCAGCATTTT	CASSGQGGQPQHF
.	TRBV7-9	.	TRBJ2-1	TGTGCCAGCAGCTTATCGGGGGTTTATTACAATGAGCAGTTCTTC	CASSLSGVYYNEQFF
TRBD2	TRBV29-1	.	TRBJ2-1	TGCAGCGTTGAAGCAGCGGGGACTGAGCAGTTCTTC	CSVEAAGTEQFF
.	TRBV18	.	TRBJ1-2	TGTGCCAGCTCACCATTTATCAGGGAACAACCCCTAGGGGGTCTTACCTATGGCTACACCTTC	CASSPFIREQPLGGLTYGYTF
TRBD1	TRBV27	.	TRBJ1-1	TGTGCCAGCAGTCCCAGCCGGACAGGAAACACTGAAGCTTTCTTT	CASSPSRTGNTEAFF
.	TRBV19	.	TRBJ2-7	TGTGCCAGTAGGGAAGACAGGATCTCCTACGAGCAGTACTTC	CASREDRISYEQYF
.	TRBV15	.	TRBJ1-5	TGTGCCACCAGCAATACTGACGGGGATCAGCCCCAGCATTTT	CATSNTDGDQPQHF